These T cell receptor beta chains were read from a single sample in a study of blood T cell repertoires in COVID-19. Repertoires were generated with immunoSEQ multiplex PCR, while TCRdb's copy carries only in-frame clones and drops some. The table records roughly 40,000 clones, approximately 80% of them present only once. Sequencing input: peripheral blood. The receptors were gathered from a man between 65 and 85 years old with acute or convalescent COVID-19. Each CDR3 is given with its conserved first and last residue. D genes are given only for firm matches. Where a row states a size, it is once, few, many or the class of an expanded clone; other rows omit it.

>TRBV3-1/TRBV3-2|TRBJ1-4|13|.|TRBD1
CASSQDRGLQLFF
TGTGCCAGCAGCCAAGATAGGGGGCTTCAACTGTTTTTT
>TRBV11-2|TRBJ1-5|16|.|TRBD1
CASSLRAGGGNQPQHF
TGTGCCAGCAGCTTACGGGCAGGGGGCGGCAATCAGCCCCAGCATTTT
>TRBV5-8|TRBJ2-2|19|few|.
CASSPLGVWGQANTGELFF
TGTGCCAGCAGCCCTTTAGGTGTCTGGGGGCAAGCGAACACCGGGGAGCTGTTTTTT
>TRBV28|TRBJ1-1|14|.|TRBD1
CASIYGSRTGEAFF
TGTGCCAGCATATATGGCTCTCGGACAGGGGAAGCTTTCTTT
>TRBV13|TRBJ2-1|15|.|.
CASSLRRSSYNEQFF
TGTGCCAGCAGCTTAAGGCGGAGCTCCTACAATGAGCAGTTCTTC
>TRBV5-4|TRBJ1-4|15|.|.
CASSARRGVGEKLFF
TGTGCCAGCAGCGCCCGCAGGGGAGTGGGTGAAAAACTGTTTTTT
>TRBV2|TRBJ1-6|15|once|TRBD1
CASSGRQGYNSPLHF
TGTGCCAGCAGTGGCAGACAGGGATATAATTCACCCCTCCACTTT
>TRBV29-1|TRBJ2-7|13|.|.
CSVEETDSYEQYF
TGCAGCGTTGAAGAGACCGACAGTTACGAGCAGTACTTC
>TRBV4-1|TRBJ2-1|17|.|TRBD2
CASSQEYRGGLNNEQFF
TGCGCCAGCAGCCAAGAATATCGGGGGGGGTTGAACAATGAGCAGTTCTTC
>TRBV12-3/TRBV12-4|TRBJ1-2|13|few|.
CASSIIQGAGYTF
TGTGCCAGCAGTATTATTCAGGGTGCTGGCTACACCTTC
>TRBV27|TRBJ1-3|16|.|TRBD1
CASSLKQGGSGNTIYF
TGTGCCAGCAGTCTTAAACAGGGGGGTAGTGGAAACACCATATATTTT
>TRBV4-3|TRBJ2-2|15|.|TRBD2
CASSRTSGGTGELFF
TGCGCCAGCAGCCGAACTAGCGGGGGTACCGGGGAGCTGTTTTTT
>TRBV12-3/TRBV12-4|TRBJ1-5|13|.|.
CASRRESNQPQHF
TGTGCCAGCAGGAGAGAAAGCAATCAGCCCCAGCATTTT
>TRBV7-3|TRBJ2-1|14|.|.
CASSPQGLYNEQFF
TGTGCCAGCAGCCCCCAGGGCCTCTACAATGAGCAGTTCTTC
>TRBV5-6|TRBJ2-5|13|.|TRBD1
CASSPGDRYTQYF
TGTGCCAGCAGCCCCGGGGACAGGTATACCCAGTACTTC
>TRBV5-1|TRBJ2-3|16|.|TRBD1
CASSLQGAGGIDTQYF
TGCGCCAGCAGCTTGCAGGGGGCAGGGGGCATAGATACGCAGTATTTT
>TRBV3-1/TRBV3-2|TRBJ1-1|12|.|.
CASSLVNTEAFF
TGTGCCAGCAGCTTAGTAAACACTGAAGCTTTCTTT
>TRBV4-3|TRBJ1-5|15|.|.
CASSPGTGHGQPQHF
TGCGCCAGCAGCCCCGGGACGGGACATGGTCAGCCCCAGCATTTT
>TRBV4-3|TRBJ1-5|13|few|.
CASSPTADQPQHF
TGCGCCAGCAGCCCAACAGCCGATCAGCCCCAGCATTTT
>TRBV6-6|TRBJ1-2|15|.|.
CASSGRGPTNYGYTF
TGTGCCAGCAGTGGGAGGGGTCCTACTAACTATGGCTACACCTTC
>TRBV9|TRBJ2-2|16|.|TRBD2
CASSFQTSIYPGELFF
TGTGCCAGCAGCTTCCAGACTAGCATTTATCCCGGGGAGCTGTTTTTT
>TRBV7-9|TRBJ2-7|16|.|TRBD1
CASSVAGTGVSYEQYF
TGTGCCAGCAGCGTAGCCGGGACAGGGGTTTCCTACGAGCAGTACTTC
>TRBV30|TRBJ1-2|17|once|TRBD1
CAFTKFRDRPFHDHYTF
TGTGCCTTCACCAAATTCCGGGACAGACCATTCCACGACCACTACACCTTC
>TRBV5-4|TRBJ1-2|13|.|.
CASSLDLGAGYTF
TGTGCCAGCAGCTTGGACCTGGGAGCGGGCTACACCTTC
>TRBV5-4|TRBJ2-1|13|.|.
CASSFMGRNEQFF
TGTGCCAGCAGCTTTATGGGGCGCAATGAGCAGTTCTTC
>TRBV11-2|TRBJ2-1|16|.|TRBD1
CASSLVEGGRYNEQFF
TGTGCCAGCAGCTTAGTTGAAGGGGGCCGATACAATGAGCAGTTCTTC
>TRBV7-2|TRBJ1-5|15|.|.
CASSLQQGSNQPQHF
TGTGCCAGCAGCCTACAACAGGGCTCCAATCAGCCCCAGCATTTT
>TRBV12-5|TRBJ1-3|17|.|TRBD1
CASALGPPGQGGNTIYF
TGTGCTAGTGCCTTAGGGCCGCCGGGACAGGGTGGAAACACCATATATTTT
>TRBV4-2|TRBJ2-3|19|.|TRBD2
CASSQDLTSGGARTDTQYF
TGTGCCAGCAGCCAAGATCTTACTAGCGGGGGGGCGCGGACAGATACGCAGTATTTT
>TRBV5-4|TRBJ2-6|19|.|TRBD2
CASSSPGLIFHSGANVLTF
TGTGCCAGCAGCTCTCCGGGACTAATATTTCACTCTGGGGCCAACGTCCTGACTTTC
>TRBV27|TRBJ1-6|14|once|.
CASRPGFTNSPLHF
TGTGCCAGCAGGCCGGGTTTCACCAATTCACCCCTCCACTTT
>TRBV6-1|TRBJ1-3|16|few|.
CASSVSVPISGNTIYF
TGTGCCAGCAGTGTCTCGGTCCCAATCTCTGGAAACACCATATATTTT
>TRBV4-1|TRBJ2-3|19|.|TRBD1
CASSHPGGQGPVGTDTQYF
TGCGCCAGCAGCCACCCAGGGGGACAGGGCCCTGTGGGCACAGATACGCAGTATTTT
>TRBV18|TRBJ2-5|15|.|TRBD1
CASSPGQGTQETQYF
TGTGCCAGCTCACCAGGACAGGGGACCCAAGAGACCCAGTACTTC
>TRBV19|TRBJ1-4|16|.|TRBD1
CASSSGTGGTNEKLFF
TGTGCCAGTAGTTCCGGGACAGGGGGAACTAATGAAAAACTGTTTTTT
>TRBV5-1|TRBJ1-2|15|.|TRBD1
CASSLPGTGRAGYTF
TGCGCCAGCAGCTTGCCCGGGACAGGGAGAGCAGGCTACACCTTC
>TRBV4-1|TRBJ1-1|16|many|TRBD1
CASSQDTGTGFFEAFF
TGCGCCAGCAGCCAAGATACCGGGACAGGGTTTTTCGAAGCTTTCTTT
>TRBV5-5|TRBJ2-1|15|few|TRBD1
CASSPWTGSYNEQFF
TGTGCCAGCAGCCCCTGGACAGGCTCCTACAATGAGCAGTTCTTC
>TRBV19|TRBJ2-4|17|.|.
CASSSQTGTPNEGIQYF
TGTGCCAGTAGTTCCCAAACCGGGACTCCCAACGAGGGCATTCAGTACTTC
>TRBV3-1/TRBV3-2|TRBJ1-2|14|.|.
CASSQGYVSYGYTF
TGTGCCAGCAGCCAAGGGTATGTTAGCTATGGCTACACCTTC
>TRBV5-8|TRBJ1-4|15|.|TRBD1
CASRDRTGYNEKLFF
TGTGCCAGCAGGGACAGGACAGGATACAATGAAAAACTGTTTTTT
>TRBV19|TRBJ1-6|14|.|TRBD1
CASSIVQGKSPLHF
TGTGCCAGTAGTATTGTACAGGGGAAGTCACCCCTCCACTTT
>TRBV5-4|TRBJ2-3|13|.|TRBD2
CAGSGGPRDTQYF
TGTGCCGGTAGCGGGGGGCCTAGAGATACGCAGTATTTT
>TRBV9|TRBJ2-1|14|.|TRBD1
CASPRSDRDNEQFF
TGTGCCTCGCCTCGTTCGGACAGGGACAATGAGCAGTTCTTC
>TRBV28|TRBJ1-2|12|.|.
CASSTGPGGYTF
TGTGCCAGCAGTACAGGGCCGGGCGGCTACACCTTC
>TRBV19|TRBJ1-5|17|few|TRBD1
CASKYWQGENSNQPQHF
TGTGCCAGTAAATATTGGCAGGGGGAGAATAGCAATCAGCCCCAGCATTTT
>TRBV7-2|TRBJ1-2|15|.|.
CASSLGGGGDYGYTF
TGTGCCAGCAGCTTAGGTGGGGGGGGCGATTACGGCTACACCTTC
>TRBV5-1|TRBJ1-2|15|.|TRBD1
CASSSRQGANYGYTF
TGCGCCAGCAGCTCCCGACAGGGGGCGAACTATGGCTACACCTTC